The T cell receptor (beta chain) described here comes from a study of blood T cell repertoires in COVID-19. Background on the study: PBMCs, B-cell-depleted T cells, or T cells were the source of the cDNA or gDNA that made up the material.

Per the original methods: By means of reference gene primer amplification, nucleated cell counts were estimated. Using immunoSEQ multiplex PCR, the repertoire was profiled, and TCRdb retains in-frame clones only, with some absent. V and J calls and clone size are those listed in that table; D and trimming were worked out from the DNA. The repertoire holds hundreds of thousands of clones, around 89% seen once, with roughly 4% in the top ten. With 1 base removed from V and 6 bases from J, the gap between germline ends came to 13 bases. Looked up from germline, CDR1 is SGHAT and CDR2 is FQNNGV. CDR3 length equals 14 residues. Study members were between roughly 18 and 100 years old and lived in 20 to 30 US regions.

Input material: PBMCs or T cells enriched from blood (not recorded which). The V gene is TRBV11-2, the J gene TRBJ2-7; weak D call: TRBD2 (5 bases). The clonotype was recovered from a woman aged 25-40 years who had recovered from COVID-19. Here the CDR3 reads CASSLGASFGEQYF. In nucleotides, the CDR3 is TGTGCCAGCAGCTTAGGGGCTAGCTTCGGCGAGCAGTACTTC.